This T cell receptor (beta chain) appears in the sequencing data of a study of cytomegalovirus exposure and HLA in healthy donors. The PCR ran on 60 Vbeta and 13 Jbeta primers. Some clones are missing from TCRdb's copy, which holds only in-frame ones; the method was immunoSEQ multiplex PCR. The table records about 100,000 clones, 65% to 85% of them present only once. CDR3 length equals 14 residues. Looked up from germline, CDR1 is LNHNV and CDR2 is YYDKDF (reference sequence). Between the trimmed V and J ends, which lost 3 bases and 4 bases, there was a span of 12 bases. This clone appeared a few times. What it binds is unknown. Overall study findings and caveats: Reportedly, fewer N-insertions than the approximately 700-donor mean appeared in an Asian-associated ancestry cluster in a later analysis.

This TCR was sampled from an older woman in good health and CMV-seropositive. This sequence joins TRBV15 and TRBJ1-1, with D possibly matching TRBD1 (6 bases). Sequencing was carried out using PBMCs. The CDR3: CATSRQGQGTEAFF. The CDR3 nucleotides read TGTGCCACCAGCAGGCAGGGGCAGGGCACTGAAGCTTTCTTT.